This is a list of T cell receptor beta chains from one sample in a study of T-cell reconstitution after alpha-beta-depleted transplantation in children. TCRdb recomputed calls from the PCR reads with MiXCR, one row per CDR3 protein. The sample consists of 750,000 to 950,000 distinct CDR3 sequences, 15% to 20% of them appearing once. The source material was PBMCs, mostly from graft donor cells, sampled 360 days after TCRalphabeta/CD19-depleted stem cell transplant. The source is a male patient under 18 who had a stem cell transplant for acute lymphoblastic leukemia, so the T cells may come from the graft donor. CDR3s include the opening cysteine and the closing phenylalanine or tryptophan. A D gene is named only where the DNA matches it firmly. Size tells how often a clone was seen (once, few, many) or the class of an expanded clone, and some rows leave it out.

clone_size	v_call	d_call	j_call	cdr3_aa	cdr3_nt
few	TRBV7-9	.	TRBJ1-1	CASSLQSGGGTEAFF	TGTGCCAGCAGCTTACAATCCGGAGGAGGAACTGAAGCTTTCTTT
.	TRBV5-1	TRBD2	TRBJ2-2	CASSLDPGGPGGELFF	TGCGCCAGCAGCTTGGACCCGGGAGGGCCTGGCGGGGAGCTGTTTTTT
.	TRBV28	TRBD2	TRBJ2-1	CASSFSGIGVNGEQFF	TGTGCCAGCAGTTTCAGCGGGATAGGAGTTAACGGTGAGCAGTTCTTC
.	TRBV12-3/TRBV12-4	.	TRBJ2-5	CASTGAETQYF	TGTGCCAGCACGGGGGCAGAGACCCAGTACTTC
many	TRBV7-9	.	TRBJ2-1	CASSLVRVEQFF	TGTGCCAGCAGCTTAGTGAGGGTTGAGCAGTTCTTC
.	TRBV7-9	.	TRBJ1-1	CASSPQGGGGNTEAFF	TGTGCCAGCAGCCCTCAAGGTGGGGGGGGGAACACTGAAGCTTTCTTT
few	TRBV7-8	.	TRBJ1-1	CASSLVLLGTTEAFF	TGTGCCAGCAGCTTAGTGCTATTGGGGACCACTGAAGCTTTCTTT
few	TRBV11-2	TRBD1	TRBJ2-2	CATTRWDRGRVGELFF	TGTGCCACCACCAGATGGGACAGGGGGCGCGTCGGGGAGCTGTTTTTT
many	TRBV20-1	.	TRBJ1-2	CSAREGHRYGYTF	TGCAGTGCTAGAGAAGGGCACCGCTATGGCTACACCTTC
.	TRBV20-1	.	TRBJ2-5	CSARSIPGSQETQYF	TGCAGTGCTAGATCAATCCCAGGCAGCCAAGAGACCCAGTACTTC
.	TRBV3-1	TRBD1	TRBJ2-3	CASCFLRQGRTDTDTQYF	TGTGCCAGCTGTTTCCTCCGACAGGGGCGCACCGACACAGATACGCAGTATTTT
.	TRBV20-1	.	TRBJ1-1	CSARVMNTEAFF	TGCAGTGCACGAGTTATGAACACTGAAGCTTTCTTT
few	TRBV6-1	.	TRBJ1-3	CASTPKVGGNTIYF	TGTGCCAGCACCCCGAAAGTCGGGGGAAACACCATATATTTT
.	TRBV20-1	.	TRBJ1-5	CSARQGEGQPQHF	TGCAGTGCTAGACAGGGAGAGGGGCAGCCCCAGCATTTT
few	TRBV12-3/TRBV12-4	.	TRBJ2-7	CASSSQTRGYEQYF	TGTGCCAGCAGTTCCCAGACCCGGGGCTACGAGCAGTACTTC
.	TRBV4-2	TRBD1	TRBJ2-7	CASSQADRGPYEQYF	TGTGCCAGCAGCCAAGCGGACAGGGGCCCTTACGAGCAGTACTTC
.	TRBV9	.	TRBJ2-1	CASSVLGSYNEQFF	TGTGCCAGCAGCGTATTGGGCAGCTACAATGAGCAGTTCTTC
few	TRBV15	TRBD2	TRBJ2-1	CATSRVGLADNEQFF	TGTGCCACCAGCAGAGTAGGACTAGCGGACAATGAGCAGTTCTTC
few	TRBV5-6	.	TRBJ1-4	CASSGRTKGVEKLFF	TGTGCCAGCAGCGGGCGGACCAAGGGAGTTGAAAAACTGTTTTTT